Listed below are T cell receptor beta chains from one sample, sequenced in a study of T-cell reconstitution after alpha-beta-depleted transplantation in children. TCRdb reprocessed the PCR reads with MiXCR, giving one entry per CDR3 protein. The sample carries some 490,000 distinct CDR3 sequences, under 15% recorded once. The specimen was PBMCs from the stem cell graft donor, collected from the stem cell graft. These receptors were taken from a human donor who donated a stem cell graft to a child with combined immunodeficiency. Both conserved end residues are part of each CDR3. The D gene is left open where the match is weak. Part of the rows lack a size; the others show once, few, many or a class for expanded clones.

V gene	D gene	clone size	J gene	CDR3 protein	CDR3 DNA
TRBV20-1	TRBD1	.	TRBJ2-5	CSARERGRNTRGSQYF	TGCAGTGCTAGAGAAAGGGGACGGAACACCAGGGGGTCCCAGTACTTC
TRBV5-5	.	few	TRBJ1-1	CASSLALANTEAFF	TGTGCCAGCAGCTTGGCCCTAGCGAACACTGAAGCTTTCTTT
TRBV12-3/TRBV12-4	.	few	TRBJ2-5	CASSLGQTQYF	TGTGCCAGCAGTTTGGGGCAGACCCAGTACTTC
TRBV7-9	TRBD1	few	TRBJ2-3	CASSAEDRLFTDTQYF	TGTGCCAGCAGCGCAGAGGACAGGCTTTTTACAGATACGCAGTATTTT
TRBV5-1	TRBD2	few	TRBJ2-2	CASSFPSSGRRTGELFF	TGCGCCAGCAGCTTCCCTTCTAGCGGGAGGAGGACCGGGGAGCTGTTTTTT
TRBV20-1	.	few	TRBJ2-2	CSATSRGVSGELFF	TGCAGTGCTACTTCTAGGGGGGTATCCGGGGAGCTGTTTTTT
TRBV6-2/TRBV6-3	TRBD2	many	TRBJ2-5	CASSHGLAGRFQETQYF	TGTGCCAGCAGCCACGGACTAGCGGGGAGATTCCAAGAGACCCAGTACTTC
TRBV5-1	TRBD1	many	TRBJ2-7	CASSLGGRGTSEQYF	TGCGCCAGCAGCTTGGGAGGCAGGGGGACGAGCGAGCAGTACTTC
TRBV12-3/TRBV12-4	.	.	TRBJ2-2	CASSLWASSGTGELFF	TGTGCCAGCAGTTTATGGGCTAGCAGTGGCACCGGGGAGCTGTTTTTT
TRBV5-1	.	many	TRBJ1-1	CASSLELASDTEAFF	TGCGCCAGCAGCTTGGAACTGGCCTCGGACACTGAAGCTTTCTTT
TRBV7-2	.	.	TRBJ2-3	CASSFTSPPDTQYF	TGTGCCAGCAGCTTTACTAGCCCCCCTGATACGCAGTATTTT
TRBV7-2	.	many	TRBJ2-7	CASSPRAQSYEQYF	TGTGCCAGCAGCCCGAGAGCTCAATCCTACGAGCAGTACTTC
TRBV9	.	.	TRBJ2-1	CASTPDTSPGDEQFF	TGTGCCAGCACCCCGGACACTAGCCCGGGAGATGAGCAGTTCTTC
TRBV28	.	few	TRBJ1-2	CASSLKGFYGYTF	TGTGCCAGCAGTTTAAAAGGATTCTATGGCTACACCTTC
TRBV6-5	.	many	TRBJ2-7	CASSYSLMGGKDEQYF	TGTGCCAGCAGTTACTCCCTGATGGGGGGAAAGGACGAGCAGTACTTC
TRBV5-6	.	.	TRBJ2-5	CASSAHGGLETQYF	TGTGCCAGCAGCGCCCACGGGGGGCTGGAGACCCAGTACTTC
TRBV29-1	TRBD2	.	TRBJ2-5	CSVDPSGGFQETQYF	TGCAGCGTGGACCCTAGCGGGGGATTCCAAGAGACCCAGTACTTC
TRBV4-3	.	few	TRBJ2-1	CASSEVGGINNEQFF	TGCGCCAGCAGCGAGGTCGGCGGGATAAACAATGAGCAGTTCTTC
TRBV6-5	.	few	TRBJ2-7	CASGGRGYEQYF	TGTGCCAGCGGTGGCAGGGGCTACGAGCAGTACTTC
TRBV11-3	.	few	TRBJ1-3	CASSFGTYGNTIYF	TGTGCCAGCAGCTTTGGGACGTACGGAAACACCATATATTTT
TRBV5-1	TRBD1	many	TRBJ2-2	CASSAGTDKNTGELFF	TGCGCCAGCAGCGCCGGGACAGATAAGAACACCGGGGAGCTGTTTTTT
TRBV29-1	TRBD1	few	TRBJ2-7	CSVVEGRGRSGSEQYF	TGCAGCGTTGTCGAGGGCAGGGGGCGAAGTGGGAGCGAGCAGTACTTC
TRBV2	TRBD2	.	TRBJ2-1	CASSYLAGFDEQFF	TGTGCCAGCAGTTACCTAGCGGGATTCGATGAGCAGTTCTTC
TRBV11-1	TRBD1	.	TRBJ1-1	CASSLTGGHSTEAFF	TGTGCCAGCAGCCTCACAGGGGGCCACAGCACTGAAGCTTTCTTT
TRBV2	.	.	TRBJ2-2	CASSELGLSTGELFF	TGTGCCAGCAGTGAATTGGGGCTCAGCACCGGGGAGCTGTTTTTT
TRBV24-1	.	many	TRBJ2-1	CATRSRSHNEQFF	TGTGCCACCCGATCGAGGAGCCACAATGAGCAGTTCTTC
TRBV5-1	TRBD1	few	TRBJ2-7	CASSQNNPGQGLYEQYF	TGCGCCAGCAGCCAGAATAACCCGGGACAGGGACTCTACGAGCAGTACTTC
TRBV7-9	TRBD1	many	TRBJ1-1	CASSARGQDLEAFF	TGTGCCAGCAGCGCGAGGGGACAGGACCTTGAAGCTTTCTTT
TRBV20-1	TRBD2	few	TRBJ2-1	CSARGGGSSYNEQFF	TGCAGTGCTAGAGGCGGGGGGAGCTCCTACAATGAGCAGTTCTTC
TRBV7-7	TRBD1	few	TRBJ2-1	CASSSTPTGGEQFF	TGTGCCAGCAGCTCGACACCAACAGGGGGTGAGCAGTTCTTC
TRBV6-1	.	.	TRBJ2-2	CASSEWANTGGLFF	TGTGCCAGTAGTGAATGGGCGAACACCGGGGGGCTGTTTTTT
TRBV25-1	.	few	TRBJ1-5	CASRGMGEPQHF	TGTGCCAGCAGGGGAATGGGGGAGCCCCAGCATTTT
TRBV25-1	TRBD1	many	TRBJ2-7	CASGDSPYEQYF	TGTGCCAGCGGGGACAGTCCTTACGAGCAGTACTTC
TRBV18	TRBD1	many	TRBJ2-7	CASSPSTGGDEQYF	TGTGCCAGCTCGCCTTCGACAGGGGGCGACGAGCAGTACTTC
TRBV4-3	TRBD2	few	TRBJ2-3	CASSQGLAGASDTQYF	TGCGCCAGCAGCCAAGGACTAGCGGGAGCCTCGGATACGCAGTATTTT
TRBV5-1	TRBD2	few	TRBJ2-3	CASSLFGGGAGTDTQYF	TGCGCCAGCAGCTTGTTTGGCGGGGGGGCCGGCACAGATACGCAGTATTTT
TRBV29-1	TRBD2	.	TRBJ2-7	CSVPSSGASYEQYF	TGCAGCGTTCCCTCTAGCGGGGCCTCCTACGAGCAGTACTTC
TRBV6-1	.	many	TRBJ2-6	CASKISGANVLTF	TGTGCCAGCAAGATCTCTGGGGCCAACGTCCTGACTTTC
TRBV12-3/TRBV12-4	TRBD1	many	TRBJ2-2	CASSLADRGAGELFF	TGTGCCAGCAGTTTAGCAGACAGGGGTGCCGGGGAGCTGTTTTTT
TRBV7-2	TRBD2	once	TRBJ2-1	CASSYRGPRASGSYNEQFF	TGTGCCAGCAGCTACCGGGGCCCGCGGGCTAGCGGGTCCTACAATGAGCAGTTCTTC
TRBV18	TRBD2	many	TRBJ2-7	CASSPDSGRLNEQYF	TGTGCCAGCTCACCTGATAGCGGGAGACTCAACGAGCAGTACTTC
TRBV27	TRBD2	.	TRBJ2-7	CASSLAGGLPYEQYF	TGTGCCAGCAGTTTAGCGGGGGGGCTGCCCTACGAGCAGTACTTC
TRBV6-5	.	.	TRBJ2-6	CASSYKGVRYAGANVLTF	TGTGCCAGCAGTTACAAGGGGGTGCGGTACGCTGGGGCCAACGTCCTGACTTTC
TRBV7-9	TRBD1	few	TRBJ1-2	CASSTGDNYGYTF	TGTGCCAGCAGCACAGGGGATAACTATGGCTACACCTTC
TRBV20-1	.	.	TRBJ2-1	CSASKNEQFF	TGCAGTGCTAGTAAGAATGAGCAGTTCTTC
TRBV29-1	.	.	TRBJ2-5	CSVVLGSRTQETQYF	TGCAGCGTTGTATTGGGCTCCCGAACCCAAGAGACCCAGTACTTC
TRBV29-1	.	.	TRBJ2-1	CSVGGGLFSGQFF	TGCAGCGTAGGGGGTGGGCTTTTTTCGGGGCAGTTCTTC
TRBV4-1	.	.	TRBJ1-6	CASSQYAEWGNSPLHF	TGCGCCAGCAGCCAATACGCCGAATGGGGAAATTCACCCCTCCACTTT
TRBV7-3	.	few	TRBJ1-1	CASSLTGHTEAFF	TGTGCCAGCAGCTTAACCGGGCACACTGAAGCTTTCTTT
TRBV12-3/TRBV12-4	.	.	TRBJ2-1	CASSLDHYNEQFF	TGTGCCAGCAGTTTGGATCACTACAATGAGCAGTTCTTC